This TCR beta chain was observed in a study of CD8 T cells in Susac syndrome. CD8+ and CD4+ blood T cells underwent TCR beta sequencing. Negative isolation yielded CD4+ and CD8+ T cells, and FACS enriched TEMRA cells. RNA amounts of about 0.45 to 1 ug underwent reverse transcription with random hexamers. TCR beta CDR3 was amplified by immunoSEQ covering 54 Vbeta and 13 Jbeta. TCRdb called the immunoSEQ multiplex PCR reads again in MiXCR, with one record for every CDR3 protein. The table shows some 260,000 distinct CDR3 sequences, with approximately 81% occurring only once. The CDR3 contains 12 residues. V lost 8 bases and J 4 bases, leaving 8 bases between the germline ends. The germline CDR1 and CDR2 sequences are MNHEY and SMNVEV (reference sequence).

This rearrangement joins TRBV27 to TRBJ1-4, with D unclear. This TCR was recovered from a human donor with multiple sclerosis. Source material: CD8+ T cells from PBMCs. CDR3 coding DNA: TGTGCCAGCGGCCTACGTAATGAAAAACTGTTTTTT. It encodes CASGLRNEKLFF.